This is a list of T cell receptor beta chains from one sample in a study of T cell responses to AZD1222 COVID-19 vaccine. Sequencing was performed with immunoSEQ multiplex PCR; in TCRdb, only in-frame clones are kept and a portion is missing. The data contain 120,000 to 150,000 clones, more than 70% of them singletons. Sequenced material: peripheral blood, taken on day 0 of AZD1222 vaccination. The receptors come from an adult in good health. The CDR3 runs from the conserved cysteine through the conserved F or W. D genes are given only for firm matches. Expanded clones get a size class; other rows say once, few or many, or leave the size out.

>TRBJ1-2|-|-|TRBV12-5
CASGLRDGANYGYTF
TGTGCTAGTGGTTTGCGGGATGGGGCTAACTATGGCTACACCTTC
>TRBJ1-6|-|-|TRBV18
CASSQNKDNSPLHF
TGTGCCAGCTCACAAAACAAGGATAATTCACCCCTCCACTTT
>TRBJ2-6|TRBD1|-|TRBV27
CASSFYGTGAQRSGANVLTF
TGTGCCAGCAGTTTCTACGGGACAGGGGCCCAGCGCTCTGGGGCCAACGTCCTGACTTTC
>TRBJ2-3|TRBD2|-|TRBV5-5
CASSLGTSGILNTQYF
TGTGCCAGCAGCTTAGGGACTAGCGGGATACTTAATACGCAGTATTTT
>TRBJ2-1|TRBD2|-|TRBV11-3
CASSLMAGGYNEQFF
TGTGCCAGCAGCTTGATGGCGGGAGGGTACAATGAGCAGTTCTTC
>TRBJ2-1|TRBD1|-|TRBV7-3
CASSDRGLTSSSYNEQFF
TGTGCCAGCTCTGACAGGGGGCTTACTAGCAGCTCCTACAATGAGCAGTTCTTC
>TRBJ1-2|-|few|TRBV7-2
CASSPSDVEGYTF
TGTGCCAGCAGTCCCTCCGACGTGGAGGGCTACACCTTC
>TRBJ1-6|-|few|TRBV6-1
CASSEGGDNSPLHF
TGTGCCAGCAGTGAAGGGGGAGATAATTCACCCCTCCACTTT
>TRBJ1-1|-|-|TRBV11-3
CASSPPTVMNTEAFF
TGTGCCAGCAGCCCCCCGACAGTTATGAACACTGAAGCTTTCTTT
>TRBJ1-2|-|-|TRBV10-3
CAISESEGPTSGYTF
TGTGCCATCAGTGAGTCGGAGGGCCCCACCTCCGGCTACACCTTC
>TRBJ1-5|-|-|TRBV19
CASSIGYLNQPQHF
TGTGCCAGTAGTATAGGGTACCTCAATCAGCCCCAGCATTTT
>TRBJ1-6|-|-|TRBV12-3/TRBV12-4
CASRSAQWSPLHF
TGTGCCAGCAGATCCGCCCAGTGGTCACCCCTCCACTTT
>TRBJ2-3|TRBD1|-|TRBV15
CATSVDRENIADTQYF
TGTGCCACCAGCGTAGACAGGGAAAACATTGCAGATACGCAGTATTTT
>TRBJ2-7|-|once|TRBV9
CASSRRGGWDYEQYF
TGTGCCAGCAGCCGTCGCGGCGGGTGGGACTACGAGCAGTACTTC
>TRBJ1-6|TRBD1|-|TRBV5-1
CASSQASGTVFTSSYNSPLHF
TGCGCCAGCAGCCAAGCCTCCGGGACAGTTTTTACGAGCTCCTATAATTCACCCCTCCACTTT
>TRBJ1-2|TRBD1|-|TRBV29-1
CSVRQGDGYTF
TGCAGCGTAAGACAGGGGGATGGCTACACCTTC
>TRBJ2-1|-|-|TRBV5-6
CASSLGPVYNEQFF
TGTGCCAGCAGCTTGGGCCCGGTCTACAATGAGCAGTTCTTC
>TRBJ2-2|-|-|TRBV7-2
CASSPNGAQTGELFF
TGTGCCAGCAGCCCTAACGGGGCGCAGACCGGGGAGCTGTTTTTT
>TRBJ1-1|-|-|TRBV19
CASSMRGNTEAFF
TGTGCCAGTAGTATGAGAGGGAACACTGAAGCTTTCTTT
>TRBJ2-7|-|-|TRBV6-2/TRBV6-3
CASSRQGYYGEQYF
TGTGCCAGCAGCCGCCAGGGATACTACGGCGAGCAGTACTTC
>TRBJ2-4|-|once|TRBV3-1/TRBV3-2
CASSQGCSGVLARNIQYF
TGTGCCAGCAGCCAAGGGTGTAGCGGTGTACTAGCAAGAAACATTCAGTACTTC
>TRBJ1-1|TRBD1|few|TRBV10-2
CASSGWGQVNTEAFF
TGCGCCAGCAGTGGCTGGGGACAGGTGAACACTGAAGCTTTCTTT
>TRBJ2-1|-|few|TRBV24-1
CATNPSVKGNEQFF
TGTGCCACCAACCCCAGCGTTAAGGGCAATGAGCAGTTCTTC
>TRBJ1-5|-|-|TRBV7-9
CASSAGSNQPQHF
TGTGCCAGCTCCGCTGGGAGCAATCAGCCCCAGCATTTT
>TRBJ1-6|-|-|TRBV19
CASSPTGNSPLHF
TGTGCCAGTAGCCCAACAGGGAATTCACCCCTCCACTTT
>TRBJ1-4|-|-|TRBV30
CAWSTGADEKLFF
TGTGCCTGGAGTACGGGGGCTGATGAAAAACTGTTTTTT
>TRBJ2-3|TRBD2|-|TRBV27
CASSLTSGSGDTQYF
TGTGCCAGCAGTTTGACTAGCGGGAGTGGAGATACGCAGTATTTT
>TRBJ1-1|TRBD1|-|TRBV20-1
CSASRTGNTEAFF
TGCAGTGCTAGTAGGACAGGGAACACTGAAGCTTTCTTT
>TRBJ2-1|TRBD2|-|TRBV6-5
CATWGSGISNEQFF
TGTGCCACCTGGGGTAGCGGGATCAGCAATGAGCAGTTCTTC
>TRBJ2-1|-|-|TRBV4-3
CASSQGHNEQFF
TGCGCCAGCAGCCAAGGTCACAATGAGCAGTTCTTC
>TRBJ1-1|-|-|TRBV30
CAWSVSWNTEAFF
TGTGCCTGGAGTGTAAGTTGGAACACTGAAGCTTTCTTT
>TRBJ2-1|TRBD1|-|TRBV5-1
CASSRTGTGSYNEQFF
TGCGCCAGCAGCAGAACCGGGACAGGGTCCTACAATGAGCAGTTCTTC
>TRBJ2-2|-|-|TRBV6-5
CASSWTVVPGELFF
TGTGCCAGCAGTTGGACAGTCGTCCCCGGGGAGCTGTTTTTT
>TRBJ1-1|-|-|TRBV19
CASSLDRNTEAFF
TGTGCCAGTAGCTTAGACAGGAACACTGAAGCTTTCTTT
>TRBJ1-1|-|-|TRBV11-1
CASSSTEGTEAFF
TGTGCCAGCAGCTCGACAGAGGGCACTGAAGCTTTCTTT
>TRBJ2-1|-|-|TRBV6-2/TRBV6-3
CASSPRGEQFF
TGTGCCAGCAGTCCGAGGGGTGAGCAGTTCTTC
>TRBJ1-2|-|-|TRBV30
CAGGTGGYTF
TGTGCCGGCGGGACCGGTGGCTACACCTTC
>TRBJ1-2|-|-|TRBV2
CASRRDGYGYTF
TGTGCCAGCAGGAGGGACGGCTATGGCTACACCTTC